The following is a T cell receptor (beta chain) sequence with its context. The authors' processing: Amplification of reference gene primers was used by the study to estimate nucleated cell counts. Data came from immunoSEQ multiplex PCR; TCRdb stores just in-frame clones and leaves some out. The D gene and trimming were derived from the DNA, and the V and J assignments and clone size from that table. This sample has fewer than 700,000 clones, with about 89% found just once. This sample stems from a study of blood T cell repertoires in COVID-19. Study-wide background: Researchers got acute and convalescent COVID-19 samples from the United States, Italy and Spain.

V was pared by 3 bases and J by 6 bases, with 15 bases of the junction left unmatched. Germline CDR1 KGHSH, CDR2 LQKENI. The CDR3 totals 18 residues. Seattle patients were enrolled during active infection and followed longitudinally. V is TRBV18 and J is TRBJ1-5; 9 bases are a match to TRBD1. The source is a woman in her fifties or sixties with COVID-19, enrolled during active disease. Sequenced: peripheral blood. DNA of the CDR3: TGTGCCAGCTCACCTGCACGTCCCGGGACAGGGATCGGTCAGCCCCAGCATTTT. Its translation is CASSPARPGTGIGQPQHF. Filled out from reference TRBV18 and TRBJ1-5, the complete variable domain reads NAGVMQNPRHLVRRRGQEARLRCSPMKGHSHVYWYRQLPEEGLKFMVYLQKENIIDESGMPKERFSAEFPKEGPSILRIQQVVRGDSAAYFCASSPARPGTGIGQPQHFGDGTRLSIL.